The 3 T cell receptor beta chains below come from one sample, sequenced in a study of T-cell memory formation after mild COVID-19. TCRdb called the 5' RACE reads again in MiXCR, with one record for every CDR3 protein. Of some 310,000 distinct CDR3 sequences in the sample, more than 20% were seen once. Sequences were obtained from PBMCs or a T cell subset sorted from them (not recorded which). The receptors here all came from a man younger than 30 who had mild COVID-19 (a few samples of this study predate the infection). Cell type and time point are not known.

The chain is built from TRBV7-9 and TRBJ1-5; TRBD1 aligns across 11 bases. CDR3 length: 17 residues. With 5 bases clipped from V and 8 bases from J, the junction kept 14 bases outside the gene matches. The germline V gene encodes CDR1 SEHNR and CDR2 FQNEAQ (reference sequence). In DNA form, the CDR3 reads TGTGCCAGCAGCCTGGATTACGGGACAGGGGGAAGTGAGCCCCAGCATTTT. Encoded protein: CASSLDYGTGGSEPQHF.

The chain couples TRBV10-1 to TRBJ2-2, with D perhaps given as TRBD1 or TRBD2 (5 bases each). Germline assignment: CDR1 WNHNN and CDR2 SYGVQD (reference sequence). V lost 2 bases and J 6 bases, leaving 10 bases between the germline ends. The CDR3 has 14 residues. In nucleotides, the CDR3 is TGCGCCAGCAGTGAGGAGGGGATGGCCGGGGAGCTGTTTTTT. This codes for CASSEEGMAGELFF.

The CDR3 reads CASSYNLSPTDTQYF. The DNA of the CDR3 is TGTGCCAGCAGCTATAACCTTAGCCCCACAGATACGCAGTATTTT. This chain joins TRBV7-3 and TRBJ2-3; no reliable D call. Trimming removed 4 bases from V and 2 bases from J, with 13 bases in between. The germline gives CDR1 SGHTA, CDR2 FQGTGA. The CDR3 contains 15 residues.